These 17 T cell receptor beta chains were all obtained from the same sample, sequenced in a study of PD-L1 blockade in urothelial cancer. The time point here: pretreatment peripheral blood. Generated by immunoSEQ multiplex PCR, the TCRdb table keeps only in-frame clones and is missing some. The sample includes 100,000 to 150,000 clones, roughly 83% of them seen just once. The sequences come from PBMCs, collected around atezolizumab (anti-PD-L1) treatment. The receptors were gathered from a man aged 45-60 years with urothelial cancer.

The chain has TRBV5-1 and TRBJ2-1; 7 positions match TRBD1. The germline CDR1 and CDR2 sequences are SGHRS and YFSETQ. The CDR3 is 17 residues long. V gave up 7 bases and J gave up 0 bases; unmatched junction bases: 13. The CDR3 region has the DNA TGCGCCAGCCGACAGGGTAATGCGGCGTCCTCCTACAATGAGCAGTTCTTC. The encoded protein is CASRQGNAASSYNEQFF.

This clone was counted between two and nine times. The CDR3 DNA reads TGCGCCAGCACGGGACAGGTAAATCAGCCCCAGCATTTT. Its protein product is CASTGQVNQPQHF. The chain carries TRBV10-2 and TRBJ1-5; 8 bases agree with TRBD1. Germline-derived CDR1 and CDR2 are WSHSY and SAAADI. The CDR3 is made up of 13 amino acids. The J segment lost 4 bases and the V segment lost 7 bases, leaving 3 bases of the junction unmatched.

The chain carries TRBV14 and TRBJ2-2; 7 nucleotides line up with TRBD1. The length of the CDR3 is 14 residues. After removal of 6 bases from V and 4 bases from J, the junction contained 5 bases not matched to a gene. Germline V gene data show CDR1 as SGHDN and CDR2 as FVKESK. The CDR3 loop reads CASRKAGGTGELFF. DNA for the CDR3: TGTGCCAGCAGGAAAGCAGGGGGCACCGGGGAGCTGTTTTTT.

This chain links TRBV18 with TRBJ1-6, with unresolved D. The CDR3 sequence is 20 residues long. The V gene lost 2 bases and the J gene lost 0 bases, with 20 bases spanning the gap. The germline V gene encodes CDR1 KGHSH and CDR2 LQKENI. CDR3 coding DNA: TGTGCCAGCTCACCAGTTCCACCCGGGGTTTCTAGCTCCTATAATTCACCCCTCCACTTT. It encodes CASSPVPPGVSSSYNSPLHF.

The CDR3 sequence is CASSRDSEATGELFF. The CDR3 DNA reads TGTGCCAGCTCGCGGGACAGCGAGGCCACCGGGGAGCTGTTTTTT. The J gene is TRBJ2-2, the V gene TRBV18, with D perhaps matching TRBD1 (7 bases). The CDR3 consists of 15 residues. The V gene lost 6 bases and the J gene lost 4 bases, with 15 bases spanning the gap. In germline, CDR1 is KGHSH, CDR2 LQKENI.

The chain combines TRBV7-2 with TRBJ1-2, with 8 bases identical to TRBD1. Per germline, CDR1 SGHTA and CDR2 FQGNSA. The CDR3 totals 14 residues. After removal of 5 bases from V and 10 bases from J, the junction contained 12 bases not matched to a gene. The DNA for the CDR3 is TGTGCCAGCAGCAGACAGTTGACAGGGGTTGACTACACCTTC. Its translation is CASSRQLTGVDYTF.

The chain carries TRBV7-3 and TRBJ2-3; the match to TRBD2 covers 7 bases. V lost 5 bases, J lost 2 bases, and 7 bases stayed unmatched. The CDR3 totals 15 residues. Germline values: CDR1 SGHTA, CDR2 FQGTGA. This CDR3 reads CASSLTSLPTDTQYF. The CDR3 DNA is TGTGCCAGCAGCCTGACTAGCCTTCCCACAGATACGCAGTATTTT. Variable domain in full (rest from reference TRBV7-3 and TRBJ2-3): GAGVSQTPSNKVTEKGKYVELRCDPISGHTALYWYRQSLGQGPEFLIYFQGTGAADDSGLPNDRFFAVRPEGSVSTLKIQRTERGDSAVYLCASSLTSLPTDTQYFGPGTRLTVL.

The chain couples TRBV6-1 to TRBJ1-2; 10 bases are shared with TRBD1. The CDR3 sequence is 14 residues long. Germline trimming cut 8 bases from V and 2 bases from J; bases unmatched to any gene: 5. From germline, CDR1 is MNHNS and CDR2 SASEGT. The CDR3 DNA sequence: TGTGCCAGCGGGGGGGGACAGGGGAACTATGGCTACACCTTC. Translated: CASGGGQGNYGYTF.

V usage is TRBV15 and J usage is TRBJ2-1; 12 bases fit TRBD2. The CDR3 has 13 amino acids. Trimming cost V 2 bases and J 13 bases; bases outside gene matches: 3. The germline V gene has CDR1 LNHNV and CDR2 YYDKDF (reference sequence). DNA for the CDR3: TGTGCCACCAGCAGACCGGGACTAGCGGGTCAGTTCTTC. Protein sequence: CATSRPGLAGQFF.

The rearrangement uses TRBV15 and TRBJ2-7; TRBD1 might be the D (6 bases). The germline V and J ends were trimmed by 3 bases and 3 bases, with 15 bases remaining between them. Germline V gives CDR1 LNHNV, CDR2 YYDKDF (reference sequence). This CDR3 region has 15 residues. The CDR3 here is CATSSTRDKSYEQYF. CDR3 nucleotides: TGTGCCACCAGCAGCACCCGGGACAAAAGCTACGAGCAGTACTTC.

This clone was recorded once. The chain couples TRBV7-8 to TRBJ1-1, with D possibly matching TRBD1 (6 bases). CDR3 length: 13 amino acids. The ends were cut back, 1 base at V and 6 bases at J, with 9 bases in the middle. Germline CDR1 and CDR2: SGHVS and FQNEAQ. The CDR3 region has the DNA TGTGCCAGCAGCTTAGGCAGGGGATCTGAAGCTTTCTTT. This sequence encodes CASSLGRGSEAFF. The whole variable domain, remainder taken from reference TRBV7-8 and TRBJ1-1, is GAGVSQSPRYKVAKRGQDVALRCDPISGHVSLFWYQQALGQGPEFLTYFQNEAQLDKSGLPSDRFFAERPEGSVSTLKIQRTQQEDSAVYLCASSLGRGSEAFFGQGTRLTVV.

V and J are TRBV5-4 and TRBJ1-1; 8 bases are a match to TRBD1. The CDR3 is made up of 14 amino acids. The germline V gene encodes CDR1 SGHNT and CDR2 YYREEE (reference sequence). The ends lost 2 bases at V and 4 bases at J; junction bases unmatched: 4. The CDR3 region is CASSLGQGRTEAFF. The CDR3 coding sequence is TGTGCCAGCAGCTTAGGACAGGGTCGCACTGAAGCTTTCTTT.

The J gene is TRBJ2-1, the V gene TRBV6-5; 11 bases match TRBD2. The germline CDR1 and CDR2 sequences are MNHEY and SVGAGI. V lost 8 bases to trimming and J lost 9 bases; unmatched junction nucleotides: 6. CDR3 length equals 13 residues. DNA of the CDR3: TGTGCCAGCTGTAGCGGGAGGGTCGCTGAGCAGTTCTTC. As protein: CASCSGRVAEQFF.

This clone was counted a few times. The chain uses TRBV19 and TRBJ2-1; 7 nucleotides match TRBD2. With V trimmed by 2 bases and J by 7 bases, 11 bases remained unmatched. The CDR3 is made up of 16 amino acids. CDR1 is LNHDA, CDR2 SQIVND, per germline (reference sequence). CDR3 bases: TGTGCCAGTAGTATAAGAGGGCTAGCGGAGGGAAATGAGCAGTTCTTC. This encodes CASSIRGLAEGNEQFF.

The rearrangement links TRBV11-2 to TRBJ2-3; D is possibly TRBD2 (5 bases). The CDR3 is 18 residues long. CDR1 SGHAT and CDR2 FQNNGV come from the germline V gene. V lost 4 bases and J lost 1, with 21 bases in between. Here the CDR3 DNA reads TGTGCCAGCAGCTCTTTTACCTCAGTCACTAGTGGCACAGATACGCAGTATTTT. Its protein is CASSSFTSVTSGTDTQYF. Supplemented by reference TRBV11-2 and TRBJ2-3, the full variable domain reads EAGVAQSPRYKIIEKRQSVAFWCNPISGHATLYWYQQILGQGPKLLIQFQNNGVVDDSQLPKDRFSAERLKGVDSTLKIQPAKLEDSAVYLCASSSFTSVTSGTDTQYFGPGTRLTVL.

This sequence joins TRBV6-6 and TRBJ2-1, with 11 bases lining up with TRBD1. The ends lost 6 bases at V and 7 bases at J; junction bases unmatched: 5. Per the germline V gene, CDR1 is MNHNY and CDR2 is SVGAGI (reference sequence). The CDR3 length is 14 residues. The CDR3 region is CASRSGTGGNEQFF. DNA of the CDR3: TGTGCCAGCAGGTCCGGGACAGGGGGAAATGAGCAGTTCTTC.

V gene TRBV19 combines with J gene TRBJ2-7; 7 nucleotides line up with TRBD1. CDR1 and CDR2 (germline): LNHDA, SQIVND (reference sequence). Trimming took 5 bases from V and 3 from J; bases not matched to a gene: 10. This CDR3 is 15 amino acids long. As DNA, the CDR3 is TGTGCCAGTAGTCTAAATGGACAGGAACTCTACGAGCAGTACTTC. This translates into CASSLNGQELYEQYF.